This T cell receptor beta chain was retrieved from a study of blood T cell repertoires in COVID-19. TCRdb keeps only in-frame clones here, not all; method: immunoSEQ multiplex PCR. Here the sample spans 65,000 to 70,000 clones, approximately 90% being singletons. The trim removed 4 bases at V and 5 bases at J, leaving 6 bases unmatched. Germline V lookup: CDR1 SGDLS, CDR2 YYNGEE. This CDR3 region has 15 residues. The chain combines TRBV9 with TRBJ2-7, with 13 bases that match TRBD2. This TCR was recovered from a woman of 80 years or more with acute or convalescent COVID-19. The sequenced sample was peripheral blood. In nucleotides, the CDR3 is TGTGCCAGCAGCTACGCCGGGACTAGCGGGAACGAGCAGTACTTC. This codes for CASSYAGTSGNEQYF.